This entry concerns a single T cell receptor beta chain. Its antigen remains unidentified. Germline lookup yields CDR1 SGHRS and CDR2 YFSETQ. V was pared by 2 bases and J by 0 bases, with 11 bases of the junction left unmatched. The CDR3 totals 17 residues. This record belongs to a study of T cell responses to AZD1222 COVID-19 vaccine. The wider study: Second doses at about 4 or about 12 weeks were pooled. Study conclusions and caveats: Only a handful of AZD1222 recipients were seropositive at baseline. With dominance at 160-218 and 743-854, vaccine-associated CD4 TCRs spanned spike.

Some clones are missing from TCRdb's copy, which holds only in-frame ones; the method was immunoSEQ multiplex PCR. The profile covers 150,000 to 200,000 clones, with 94% appearing a single time and approximately 0.58% taken by the ten largest. The chain joins TRBV5-1 to TRBJ2-7; TRBD2 aligns across 7 bases. The clonotype comes from an adult in good health. Here the sequenced sample was peripheral blood, taken on day 0 of AZD1222 vaccination. CDR3 sequence (DNA): TGCGCCAGCAGCTTATCCAGCGGGATATTCGGCTCCTACGAGCAGTACTTC. Amino acid sequence: CASSLSSGIFGSYEQYF.